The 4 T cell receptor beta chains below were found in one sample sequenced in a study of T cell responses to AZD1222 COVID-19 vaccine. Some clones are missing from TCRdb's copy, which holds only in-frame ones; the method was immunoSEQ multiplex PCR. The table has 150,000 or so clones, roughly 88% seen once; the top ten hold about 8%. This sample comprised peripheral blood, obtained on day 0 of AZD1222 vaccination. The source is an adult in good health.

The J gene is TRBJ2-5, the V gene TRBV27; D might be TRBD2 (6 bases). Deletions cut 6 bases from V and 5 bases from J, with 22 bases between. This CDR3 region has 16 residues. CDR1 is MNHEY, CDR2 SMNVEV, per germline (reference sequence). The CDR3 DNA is TGTGCCAGCAGCCCGATTATTGTCCGGGGGATGGAGACCCAGTACTTC. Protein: CASSPIIVRGMETQYF.

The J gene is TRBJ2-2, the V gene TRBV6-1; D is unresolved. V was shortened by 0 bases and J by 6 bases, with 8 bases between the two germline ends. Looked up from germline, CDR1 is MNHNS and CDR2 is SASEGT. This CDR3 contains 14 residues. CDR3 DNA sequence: TGTGCCAGCAGTGAAGCGCTTGTCCCCGGGGAGCTGTTTTTT. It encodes CASSEALVPGELFF.

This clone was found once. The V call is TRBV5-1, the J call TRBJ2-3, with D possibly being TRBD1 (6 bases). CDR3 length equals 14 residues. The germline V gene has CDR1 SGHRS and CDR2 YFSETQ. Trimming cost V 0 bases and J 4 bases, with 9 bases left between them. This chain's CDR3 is CASSLDQGSDTQYF. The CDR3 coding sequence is TGCGCCAGCAGCTTGGACCAGGGGTCAGATACGCAGTATTTT.

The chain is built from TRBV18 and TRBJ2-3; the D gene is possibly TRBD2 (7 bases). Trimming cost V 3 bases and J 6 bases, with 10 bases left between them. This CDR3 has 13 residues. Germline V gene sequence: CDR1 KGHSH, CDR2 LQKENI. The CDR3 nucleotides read TGTGCCAGCTCACCGGGGGGGCCGGATACGCAGTATTTT. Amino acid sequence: CASSPGGPDTQYF.